Detailed here is one T cell receptor (beta chain). The data were taken from a study of control samples from healthy donors and cancer patients. Trimming stripped 7 bases from V and 1 base from J, with 29 bases between. Germline CDR1 is LNHDA and CDR2 is SQIVND (reference sequence). This CDR3 has 20 residues. This table comes from immunoSEQ multiplex PCR, and its TCRdb copy is limited to in-frame clones, with some not included. Of tens of thousands of clones listed, roughly 82% are singletons. The rearrangement links TRBV19 to TRBJ1-5; tentative D call: TRBD1 (6 bases). The specimen was blood. The sequence derives from a man aged 45-60 years in good health. The CDR3 region is CASTPGKGQGALRSNQPQHF. The CDR3 DNA reads as TGTGCCAGTACCCCGGGTAAGGGACAAGGCGCCCTTCGGAGCAATCAGCCCCAGCATTTT.